This T cell receptor (beta chain) was profiled in a study of blood T cell repertoires in COVID-19. Across the study: Nucleic acid was either cDNA or gDNA, and it came from T cells, B-cell-depleted T cells, or PBMCs.

CDR3 length equals 17 residues. Trimming at V came to 1 base and at J to 6 bases, leaving 10 bases not matched to a gene. Germline values: CDR1 SGHTA, CDR2 FQGNSA. How the authors handled the data: Amplification of reference gene primers provided the estimated nucleated cell counts. Only in-frame clones appear in the TCRdb table, and some are missing; sequencing was by immunoSEQ multiplex PCR. That table is the source of V, J and clone size, and D and trimming were worked out from the DNA. The repertoire holds 140,000 or so clones, with roughly 89% as singletons. The TCR comes from a woman aged 45-65 years with active or convalescent COVID-19. The rearrangement links TRBV7-2 to TRBJ2-2, with 8 nucleotides matching TRBD2. Source material: peripheral blood. CDR3 bases: TGTGCCAGCAGCTTAGATTTCGGCGGGGGGCAGGCCGGGGAGCTGTTTTTT. This codes for CASSLDFGGGQAGELFF.